This T cell receptor beta chain was sequenced for a study of siplizumab effects on memory and regulatory T cells. General study results and limits: Suppressive capability of dividing Tregs from siplizumab cultures went unverified. Memory cells seemed less diverse than naive T cells, which also seemed major contributors to the alloresponse.

CDR1 and CDR2 from the germline V gene are MNHEY and SMNVEV (reference sequence). Losses at the gene ends were 6 bases for V and 4 bases for J; bases not matched to a gene: 1. This CDR3 has 12 residues. This clone was observed a handful of times. Its specificity is not known. The table came from immunoSEQ multiplex PCR; TCRdb's copy has only in-frame clones and leaves some out. The sample consists of about 13,000 clones, 30% to 40% of them appearing once. Cells from the mixed lymphocyte reaction underwent coculture for around 6 days at 37 degrees C. The TCR sequence derives from a human donor in good health; the cells came from an allogeneic mixed lymphocyte reaction. The specimen sequenced was CFSE-low (dividing) CD8+ T cells sorted from an allogeneic mixed lymphocyte reaction. The rearrangement joins TRBV27 to TRBJ1-1; 8 nucleotides match TRBD1. CDR3 sequence reads: CASRTGVTEAFF. The CDR3 DNA reads as TGTGCCAGCAGGACAGGGGTCACTGAAGCTTTCTTT.